This T cell receptor beta chain was obtained from a study of cytomegalovirus exposure and HLA in healthy donors. The PCR used 60 Vbeta and 13 Jbeta primers. The protocol was immunoSEQ multiplex PCR, while the TCRdb copy is restricted to in-frame clones and leaves out a portion. This sample has approximately 160,000 clones; around four fifths occur once, and the top ten carry 9.5% to 10%. Study-wide results and caveats: CMV antigen specificity was confirmed in vitro for a few CMV-associated chains. Investigators reported 150 to 200 TCR beta chains as tied to cytomegalovirus. The study assumed roughly uniform donor sequencing depth for presence/absence analyses. Later analysis suggested links between common viral pathogens and several top significant clusters.

This CDR3 spans 16 amino acids. V trimming: 4 bases; J trimming: 0 bases; junction bases outside the gene matches: 5. Germline V gene sequence: CDR1 SGHRS, CDR2 YFSETQ. In regard to this clone: The antigen remains undetermined.

Sequencing used PBMCs. This clonotype was obtained from a young man in good health and CMV-seropositive. The chain carries TRBV5-1 and TRBJ1-3; 9 nucleotides line up with TRBD1. CDR3 nucleotides: TGCGCCAGCAGCGGCGGACAGGGGAGCTCTGGAAACACCATATATTTT. Translating it yields CASSGGQGSSGNTIYF.